This TCR beta chain appears in the sequencing data of a study of blood T cells in healthy people across ages. The wider study: The capture of about one barcoded beta molecule per two T cells was achieved by template switching.

Primed by a sample-barcoded 5' primer and a J-beta primer mix, a second PCR proceeded for roughly 6 to 12 cycles. Sequencing recovered at least 2.5 million CDR3-containing paired-end reads from each sample. TCRdb called the 5' RACE reads again in MiXCR, with one record for every CDR3 protein. The repertoire holds about 1.1 million distinct CDR3 sequences, with about two fifths as singletons. Per germline, CDR1 MNHEY and CDR2 SVGEGT. The CDR3 is 14 amino acids. V lost 8 bases to trimming and J lost 7 bases; unmatched junction nucleotides: 12. This TCR derives from a man younger than 30 in good health. V usage is TRBV6-2 or TRBV6-3 and J usage is TRBJ2-7, with 9 bases that match TRBD1. The sample consisted of blood. Here the CDR3 DNA reads TGTGCCAGCGCCTCCGGGACAGGGTTGAGGGAGCAGTACTTC. This codes for CASASGTGLREQYF.